This record covers a single T cell receptor beta chain. The data were taken from a study of cytotoxic CD8 clonotypes in ibrutinib-treated CLL. Germline lookup yields CDR1 DFQATT and CDR2 SNEGSKA (reference sequence). The CDR3 is 11 amino acids. The V gene lost 3 bases and the J gene lost 0 bases, with 3 bases spanning the gap. Clones were read by immunoSEQ multiplex PCR, and TCRdb kept only the in-frame ones, dropping some. The repertoire holds approximately 130,000 clones, with approximately 80% as singletons. The chain uses TRBV20-1 and TRBJ2-7, with D unresolved. The sample here was PBMCs, taken after 24 months of ibrutinib treatment. The sequence was collected from a human donor with chronic lymphocytic leukemia. In DNA form, the CDR3 reads TGCAGTGCTAGTCCCTCCTACGAGCAGTACTTC. Translated, it gives CSASPSYEQYF.